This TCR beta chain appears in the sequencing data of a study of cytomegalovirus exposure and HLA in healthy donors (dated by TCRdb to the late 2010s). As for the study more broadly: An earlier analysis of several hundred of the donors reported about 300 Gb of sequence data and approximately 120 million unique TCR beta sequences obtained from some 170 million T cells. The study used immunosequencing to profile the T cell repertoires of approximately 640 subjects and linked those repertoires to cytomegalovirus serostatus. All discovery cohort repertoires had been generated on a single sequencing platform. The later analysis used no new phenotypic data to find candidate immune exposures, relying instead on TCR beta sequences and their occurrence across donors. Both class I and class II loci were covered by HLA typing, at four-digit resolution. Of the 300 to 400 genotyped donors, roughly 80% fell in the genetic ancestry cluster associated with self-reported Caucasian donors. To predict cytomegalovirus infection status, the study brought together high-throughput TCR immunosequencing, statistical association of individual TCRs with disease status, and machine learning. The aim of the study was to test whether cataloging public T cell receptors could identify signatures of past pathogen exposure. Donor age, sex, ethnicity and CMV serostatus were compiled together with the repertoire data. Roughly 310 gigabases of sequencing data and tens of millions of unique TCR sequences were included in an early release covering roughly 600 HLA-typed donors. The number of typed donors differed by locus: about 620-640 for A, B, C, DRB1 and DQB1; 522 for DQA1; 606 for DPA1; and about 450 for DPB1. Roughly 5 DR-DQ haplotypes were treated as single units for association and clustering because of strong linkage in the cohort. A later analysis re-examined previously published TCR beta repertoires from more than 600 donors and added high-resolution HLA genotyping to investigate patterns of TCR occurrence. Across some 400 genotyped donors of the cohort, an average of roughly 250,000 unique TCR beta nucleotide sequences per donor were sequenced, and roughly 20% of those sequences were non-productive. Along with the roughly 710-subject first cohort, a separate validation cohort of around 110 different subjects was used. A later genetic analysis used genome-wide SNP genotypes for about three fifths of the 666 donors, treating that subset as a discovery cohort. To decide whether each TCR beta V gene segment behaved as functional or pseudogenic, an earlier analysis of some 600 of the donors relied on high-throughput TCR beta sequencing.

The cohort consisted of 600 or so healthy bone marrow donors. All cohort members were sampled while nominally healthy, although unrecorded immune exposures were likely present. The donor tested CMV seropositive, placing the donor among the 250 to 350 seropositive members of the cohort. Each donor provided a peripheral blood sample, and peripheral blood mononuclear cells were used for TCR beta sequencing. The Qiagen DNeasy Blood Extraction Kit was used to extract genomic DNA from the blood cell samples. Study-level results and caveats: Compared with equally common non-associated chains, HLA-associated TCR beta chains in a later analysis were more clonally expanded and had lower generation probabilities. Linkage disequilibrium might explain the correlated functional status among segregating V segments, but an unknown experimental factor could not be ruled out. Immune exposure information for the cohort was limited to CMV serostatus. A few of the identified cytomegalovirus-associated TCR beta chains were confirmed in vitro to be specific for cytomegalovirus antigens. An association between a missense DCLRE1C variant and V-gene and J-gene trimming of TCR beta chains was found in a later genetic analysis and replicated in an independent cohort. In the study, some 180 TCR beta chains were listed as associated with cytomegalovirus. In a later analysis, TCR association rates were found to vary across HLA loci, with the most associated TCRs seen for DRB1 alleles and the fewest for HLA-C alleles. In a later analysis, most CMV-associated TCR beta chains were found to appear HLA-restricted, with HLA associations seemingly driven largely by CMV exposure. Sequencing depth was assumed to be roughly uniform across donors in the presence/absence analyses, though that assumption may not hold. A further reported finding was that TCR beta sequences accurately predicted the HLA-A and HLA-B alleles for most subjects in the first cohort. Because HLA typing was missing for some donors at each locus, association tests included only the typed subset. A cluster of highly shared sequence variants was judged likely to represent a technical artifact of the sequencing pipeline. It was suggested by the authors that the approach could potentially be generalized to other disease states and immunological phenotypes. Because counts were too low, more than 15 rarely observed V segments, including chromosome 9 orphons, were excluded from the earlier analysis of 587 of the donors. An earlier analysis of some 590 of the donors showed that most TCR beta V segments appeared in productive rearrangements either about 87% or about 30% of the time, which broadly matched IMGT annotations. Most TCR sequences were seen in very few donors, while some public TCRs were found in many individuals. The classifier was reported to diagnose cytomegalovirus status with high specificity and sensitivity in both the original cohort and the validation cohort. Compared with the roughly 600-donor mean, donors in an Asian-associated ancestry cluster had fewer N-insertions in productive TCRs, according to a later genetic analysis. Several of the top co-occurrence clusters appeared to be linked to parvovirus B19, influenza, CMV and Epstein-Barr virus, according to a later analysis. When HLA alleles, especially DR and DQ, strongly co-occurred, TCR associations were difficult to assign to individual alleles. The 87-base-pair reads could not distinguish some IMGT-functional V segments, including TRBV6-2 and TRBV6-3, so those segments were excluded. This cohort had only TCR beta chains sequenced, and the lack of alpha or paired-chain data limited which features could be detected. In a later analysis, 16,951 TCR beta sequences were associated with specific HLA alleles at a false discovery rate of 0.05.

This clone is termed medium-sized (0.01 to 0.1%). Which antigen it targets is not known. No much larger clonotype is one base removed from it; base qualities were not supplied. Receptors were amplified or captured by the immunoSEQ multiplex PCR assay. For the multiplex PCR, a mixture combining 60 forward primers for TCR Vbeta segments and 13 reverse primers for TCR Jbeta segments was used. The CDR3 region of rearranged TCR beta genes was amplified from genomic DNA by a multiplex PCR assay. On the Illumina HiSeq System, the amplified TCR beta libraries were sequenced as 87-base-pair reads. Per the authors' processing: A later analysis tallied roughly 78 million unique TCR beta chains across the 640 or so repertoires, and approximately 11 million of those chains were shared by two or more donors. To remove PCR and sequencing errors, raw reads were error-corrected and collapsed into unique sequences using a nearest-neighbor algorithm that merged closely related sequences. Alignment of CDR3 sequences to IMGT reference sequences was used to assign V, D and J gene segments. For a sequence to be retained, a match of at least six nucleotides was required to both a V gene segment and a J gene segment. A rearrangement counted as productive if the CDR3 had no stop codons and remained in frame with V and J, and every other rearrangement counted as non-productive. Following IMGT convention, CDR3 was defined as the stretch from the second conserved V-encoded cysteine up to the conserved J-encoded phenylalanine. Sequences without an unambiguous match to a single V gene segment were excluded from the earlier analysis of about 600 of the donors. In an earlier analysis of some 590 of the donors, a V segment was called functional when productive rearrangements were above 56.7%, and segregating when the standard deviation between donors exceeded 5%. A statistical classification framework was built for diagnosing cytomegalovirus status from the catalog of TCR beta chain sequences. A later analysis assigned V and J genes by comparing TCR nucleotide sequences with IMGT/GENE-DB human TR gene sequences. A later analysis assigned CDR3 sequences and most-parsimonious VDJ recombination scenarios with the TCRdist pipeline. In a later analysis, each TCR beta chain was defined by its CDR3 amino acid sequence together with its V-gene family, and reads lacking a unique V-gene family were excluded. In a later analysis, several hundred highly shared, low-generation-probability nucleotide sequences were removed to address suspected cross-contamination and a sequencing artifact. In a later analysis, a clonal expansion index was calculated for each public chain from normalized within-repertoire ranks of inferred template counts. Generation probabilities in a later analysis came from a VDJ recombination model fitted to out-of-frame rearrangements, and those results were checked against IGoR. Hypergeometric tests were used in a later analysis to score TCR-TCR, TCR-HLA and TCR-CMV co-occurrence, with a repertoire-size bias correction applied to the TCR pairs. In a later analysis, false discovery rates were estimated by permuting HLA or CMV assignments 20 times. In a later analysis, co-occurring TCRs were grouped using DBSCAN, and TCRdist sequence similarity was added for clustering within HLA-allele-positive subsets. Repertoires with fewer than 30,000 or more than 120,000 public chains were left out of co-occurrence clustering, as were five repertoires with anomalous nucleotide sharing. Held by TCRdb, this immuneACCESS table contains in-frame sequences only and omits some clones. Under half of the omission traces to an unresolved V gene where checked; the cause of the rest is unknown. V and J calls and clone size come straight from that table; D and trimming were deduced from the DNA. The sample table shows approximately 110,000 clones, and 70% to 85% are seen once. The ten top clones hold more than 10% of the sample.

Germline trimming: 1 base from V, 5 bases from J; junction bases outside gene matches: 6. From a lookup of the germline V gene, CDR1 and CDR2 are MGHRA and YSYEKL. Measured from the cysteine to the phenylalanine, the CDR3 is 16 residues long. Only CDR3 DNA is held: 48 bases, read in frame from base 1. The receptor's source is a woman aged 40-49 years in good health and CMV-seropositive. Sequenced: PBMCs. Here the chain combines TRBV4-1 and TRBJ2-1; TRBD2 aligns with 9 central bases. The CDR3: CASSQGGASGNNEQFF. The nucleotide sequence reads TGCGCCAGCAGCCAAGGGGGTGCTAGCGGGAACAATGAGCAGTTCTTC.